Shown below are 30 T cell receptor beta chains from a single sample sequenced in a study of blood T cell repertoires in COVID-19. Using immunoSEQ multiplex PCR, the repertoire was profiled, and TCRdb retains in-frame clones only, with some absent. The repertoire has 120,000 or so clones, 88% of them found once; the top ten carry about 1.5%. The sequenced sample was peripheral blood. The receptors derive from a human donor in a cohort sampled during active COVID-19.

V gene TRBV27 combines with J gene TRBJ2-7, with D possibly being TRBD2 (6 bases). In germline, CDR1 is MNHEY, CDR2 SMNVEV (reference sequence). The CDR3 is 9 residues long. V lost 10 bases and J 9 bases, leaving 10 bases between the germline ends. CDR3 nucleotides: TGTGCCACGGGGGAAGGGCAGTACTTC. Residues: CATGEGQYF.

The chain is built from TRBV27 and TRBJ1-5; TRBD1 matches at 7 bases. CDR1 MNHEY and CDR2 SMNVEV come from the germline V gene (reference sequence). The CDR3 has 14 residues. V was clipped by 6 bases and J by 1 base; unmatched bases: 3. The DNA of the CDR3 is TGTGCCAGCAGACCAGGGGGGAGCAATCAGCCCCAGCATTTT. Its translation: CASRPGGSNQPQHF.

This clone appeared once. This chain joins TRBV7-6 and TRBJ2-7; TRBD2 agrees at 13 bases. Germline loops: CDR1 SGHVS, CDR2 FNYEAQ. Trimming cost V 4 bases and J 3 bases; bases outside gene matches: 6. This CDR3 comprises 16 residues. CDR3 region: CASSSTLAGGLYEQYF. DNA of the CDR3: TGTGCCAGCAGCTCTACACTAGCGGGAGGGCTCTACGAGCAGTACTTC. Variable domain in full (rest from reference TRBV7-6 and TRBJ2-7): GAGVSQSPRYKVTKRGQDVALRCDPISGHVSLYWYRQALGQGPEFLTYFNYEAQQDKSGLPNDRFSAERPEGSISTLTIQRTEQRDSAMYRCASSSTLAGGLYEQYFGPGTRLTVT.

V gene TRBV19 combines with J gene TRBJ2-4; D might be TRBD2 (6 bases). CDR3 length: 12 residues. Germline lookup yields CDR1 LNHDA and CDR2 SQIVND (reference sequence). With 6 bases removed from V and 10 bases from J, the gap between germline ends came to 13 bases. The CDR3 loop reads CASSPTRAIQYF. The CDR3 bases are TGTGCCAGTAGCCCGACTAGAGCAATTCAGTACTTC.

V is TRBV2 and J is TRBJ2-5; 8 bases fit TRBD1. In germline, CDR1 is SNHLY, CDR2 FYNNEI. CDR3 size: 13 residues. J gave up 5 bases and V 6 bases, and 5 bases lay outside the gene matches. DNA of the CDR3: TGTGCCAGCAGGAGGACAGGGAGCGAGACCCAGTACTTC. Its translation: CASRRTGSETQYF.

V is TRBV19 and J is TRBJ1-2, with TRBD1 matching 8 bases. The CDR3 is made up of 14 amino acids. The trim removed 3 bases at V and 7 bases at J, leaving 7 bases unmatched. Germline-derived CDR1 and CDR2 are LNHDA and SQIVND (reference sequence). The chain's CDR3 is CASSIQTGVGGYTF. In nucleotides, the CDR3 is TGTGCCAGTAGTATCCAGACAGGGGTTGGTGGCTACACCTTC. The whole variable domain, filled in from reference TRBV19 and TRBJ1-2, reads DGGITQSPKYLFRKEGQNVTLSCEQNLNHDAMYWYRQDPGQGLRLIYYSQIVNDFQKGDIAEGYSVSREKKESFPLTVTSAQKNPTAFYLCASSIQTGVGGYTFGSGTRLTVV.

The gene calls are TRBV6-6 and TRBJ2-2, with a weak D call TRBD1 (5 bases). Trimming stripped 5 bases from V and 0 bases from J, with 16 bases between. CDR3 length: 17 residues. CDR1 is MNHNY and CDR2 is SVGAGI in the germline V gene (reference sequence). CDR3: CASSRYRTRANTGELFF. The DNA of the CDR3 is TGTGCCAGCAGTCGCTATAGGACACGAGCGAACACCGGGGAGCTGTTTTTT.

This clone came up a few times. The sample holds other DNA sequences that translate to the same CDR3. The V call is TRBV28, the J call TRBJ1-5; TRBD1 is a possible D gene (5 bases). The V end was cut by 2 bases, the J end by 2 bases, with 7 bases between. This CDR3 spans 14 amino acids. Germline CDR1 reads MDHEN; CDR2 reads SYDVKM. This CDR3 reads CASSLGGGNQPQHF. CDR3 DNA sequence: TGTGCCAGCAGTTTAGGAGGGGGCAATCAGCCCCAGCATTTT.

CDR3 bases: TGTGCCAGCAGTTACGGGGGGACAGCTAACTATGGCTACACCTTC. It codes for CASSYGGTANYGYTF. V is TRBV6-5 and J is TRBJ1-2; 7 bases agree with TRBD1. CDR1 and CDR2 from the germline V gene are MNHEY and SVGAGI. Trimming cost V 2 bases and J 0 bases; bases outside gene matches: 3. The CDR3 spans 15 residues.

CDR3 residues: CASSLNGAMNTEAFF. The CDR3 DNA follows: TGTGCCAGCAGCTTGAATGGGGCCATGAACACTGAAGCTTTCTTT. The chain combines TRBV5-5 with TRBJ1-1, with TRBD1 as a possible D gene (5 bases). This CDR3 has 15 amino acids. Trimming pared 1 base from V and 0 bases from J, leaving 10 bases between. CDR1 and CDR2 from the germline V gene are SGHKS and YYEKEE (reference sequence).

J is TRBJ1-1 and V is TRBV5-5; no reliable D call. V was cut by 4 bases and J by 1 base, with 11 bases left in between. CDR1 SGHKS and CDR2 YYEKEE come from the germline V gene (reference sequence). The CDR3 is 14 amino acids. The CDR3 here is CASSVSGQNTEAFF. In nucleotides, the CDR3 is TGTGCCAGCAGCGTATCTGGGCAGAACACTGAAGCTTTCTTT.

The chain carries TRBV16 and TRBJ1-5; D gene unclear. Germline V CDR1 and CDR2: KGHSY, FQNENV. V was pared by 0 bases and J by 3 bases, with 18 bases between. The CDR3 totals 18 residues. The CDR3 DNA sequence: TGTGCCAGCAGCCAATCATTTTTCTCATGGCAGAACAATCAGCCCCAGCATTTT. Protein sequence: CASSQSFFSWQNNQPQHF.

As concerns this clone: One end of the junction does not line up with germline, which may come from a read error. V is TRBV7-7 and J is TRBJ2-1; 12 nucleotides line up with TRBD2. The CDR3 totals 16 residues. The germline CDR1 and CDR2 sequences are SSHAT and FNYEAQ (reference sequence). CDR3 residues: CASSLTGTSGPAEQFF. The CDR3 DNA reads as TGTGCTAGCAGCTTAACCGGGACTAGCGGGCCCGCGGAGCAGTTCTTC.

The CDR3 DNA sequence: TGTGCCAGCAGTCACACTAGCGGGGGGGCTTACGAGCAGTACTTC. Translated: CASSHTSGGAYEQYF. The V gene is TRBV6-5, the J gene TRBJ2-7; TRBD2 matches at 13 bases. In germline, CDR1 is MNHEY, CDR2 SVGAGI. The CDR3 is made up of 15 amino acids. Germline trimming cut 5 bases from V and 4 bases from J; bases unmatched to any gene: 5.

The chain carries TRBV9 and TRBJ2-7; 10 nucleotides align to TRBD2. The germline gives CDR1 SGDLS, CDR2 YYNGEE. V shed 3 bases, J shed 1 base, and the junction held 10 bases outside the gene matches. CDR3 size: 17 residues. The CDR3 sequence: CASSGYSSGSGSYEQYF. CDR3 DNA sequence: TGTGCCAGCAGCGGATACTCTAGCGGGAGTGGGTCCTACGAGCAGTACTTC.

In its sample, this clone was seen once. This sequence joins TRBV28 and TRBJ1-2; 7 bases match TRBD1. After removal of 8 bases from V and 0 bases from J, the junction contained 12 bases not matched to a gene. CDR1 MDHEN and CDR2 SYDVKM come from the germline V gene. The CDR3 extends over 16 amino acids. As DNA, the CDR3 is TGTGCCAGCTCCTCGGACAGGATTAAAGCTAACTATGGCTACACCTTC. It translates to CASSSDRIKANYGYTF.

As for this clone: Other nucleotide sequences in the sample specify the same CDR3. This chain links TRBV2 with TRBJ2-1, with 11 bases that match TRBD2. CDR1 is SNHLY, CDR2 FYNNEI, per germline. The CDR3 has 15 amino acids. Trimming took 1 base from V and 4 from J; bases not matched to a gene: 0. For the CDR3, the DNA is TGTGCCAGCAGTGAAGGACTAGCGGGATACAATGAGCAGTTCTTC. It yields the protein CASSEGLAGYNEQFF.

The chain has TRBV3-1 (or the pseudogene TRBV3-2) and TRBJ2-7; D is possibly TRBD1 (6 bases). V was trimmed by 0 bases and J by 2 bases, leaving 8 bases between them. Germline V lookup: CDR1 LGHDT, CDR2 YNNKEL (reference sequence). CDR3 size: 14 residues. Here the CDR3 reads CASSQDEGAYEQYF. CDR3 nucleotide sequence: TGTGCCAGCAGCCAAGATGAGGGGGCCTACGAGCAGTACTTC.

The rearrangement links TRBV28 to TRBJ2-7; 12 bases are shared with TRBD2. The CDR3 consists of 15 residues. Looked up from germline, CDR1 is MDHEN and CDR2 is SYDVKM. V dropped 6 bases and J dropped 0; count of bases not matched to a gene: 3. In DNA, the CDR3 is TGTGCCAGCAGGCTAGCGGGGGGGTCCTCCTACGAGCAGTACTTC. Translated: CASRLAGGSSYEQYF.

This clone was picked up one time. CDR3 DNA: TGTGCCAGCAGCTTGGCCGGGACTAGCGGGAGGGATCATGAGCAGTTCTTC. It is translated as CASSLAGTSGRDHEQFF. The chain uses TRBV5-4 and TRBJ2-1; TRBD2 agrees at 16 bases. Losses at the gene ends were 0 bases for V and 8 bases for J; bases not matched to a gene: 5. This CDR3 is built from 17 residues. Germline V gene data show CDR1 as SGHNT and CDR2 as YYREEE (reference sequence).

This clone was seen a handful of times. The CDR3 is CASSFGQGGSPLHF. DNA for the CDR3: TGTGCCAGCAGCTTTGGACAGGGAGGTTCACCCCTCCACTTT. The genes are TRBV5-6 and TRBJ1-6; 8 positions match TRBD1. This CDR3 spans 14 amino acids. The trim removed 2 bases at V and 9 bases at J, leaving 4 bases unmatched. The germline V gene has CDR1 SGHDT and CDR2 YYEEEE.

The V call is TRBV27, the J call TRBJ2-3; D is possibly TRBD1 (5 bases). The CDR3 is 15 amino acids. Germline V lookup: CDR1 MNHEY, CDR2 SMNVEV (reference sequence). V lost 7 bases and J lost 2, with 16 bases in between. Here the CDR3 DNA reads TGTGCCAGCAACCCATGGGGCGGCACCACAGATACGCAGTATTTT. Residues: CASNPWGGTTDTQYF.

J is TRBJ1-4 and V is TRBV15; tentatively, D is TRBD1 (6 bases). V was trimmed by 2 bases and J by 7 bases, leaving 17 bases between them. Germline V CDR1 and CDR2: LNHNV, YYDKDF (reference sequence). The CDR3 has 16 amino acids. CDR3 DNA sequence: TGTGCCACCAGCAGATACGACAGGAATCAGGGTGAAAAACTGTTTTTT. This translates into CATSRYDRNQGEKLFF.

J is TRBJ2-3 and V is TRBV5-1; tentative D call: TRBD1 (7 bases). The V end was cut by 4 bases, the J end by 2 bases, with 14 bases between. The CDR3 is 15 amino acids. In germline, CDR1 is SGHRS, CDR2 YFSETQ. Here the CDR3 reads CASSRRDSLTDTQYF. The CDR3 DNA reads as TGCGCCAGCAGCCGGAGGGACAGTCTCACAGATACGCAGTATTTT.

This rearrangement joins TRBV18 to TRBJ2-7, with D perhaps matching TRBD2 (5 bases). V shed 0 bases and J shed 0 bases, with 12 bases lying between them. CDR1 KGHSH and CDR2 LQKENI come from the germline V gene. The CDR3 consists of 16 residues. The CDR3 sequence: CASSPPRVKSSYEQYF. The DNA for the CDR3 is TGTGCCAGCTCACCACCGCGGGTGAAGAGCTCCTACGAGCAGTACTTC.

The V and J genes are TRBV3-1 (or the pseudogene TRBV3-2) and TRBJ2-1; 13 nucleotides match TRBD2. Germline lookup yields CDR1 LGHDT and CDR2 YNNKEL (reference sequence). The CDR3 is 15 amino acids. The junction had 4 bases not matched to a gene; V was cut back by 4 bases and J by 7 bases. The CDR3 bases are TGTGCCAGCAGCCCTACTAGCGGGGGGGGAAATGAGCAGTTCTTC. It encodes CASSPTSGGGNEQFF.

CDR3 in amino acids: CASSIQGQVNEKLFF. CDR3 DNA: TGTGCCAGTAGTATACAGGGACAGGTAAATGAAAAACTGTTTTTT. This chain links TRBV19 with TRBJ1-4; 8 nucleotides line up with TRBD1. This CDR3 comprises 15 residues. Per germline, CDR1 LNHDA and CDR2 SQIVND (reference sequence). V dropped 2 bases and J dropped 5; count of bases not matched to a gene: 4.

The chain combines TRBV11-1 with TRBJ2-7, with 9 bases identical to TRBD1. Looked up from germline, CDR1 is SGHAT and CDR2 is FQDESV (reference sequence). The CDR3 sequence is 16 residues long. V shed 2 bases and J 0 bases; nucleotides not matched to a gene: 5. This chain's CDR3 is CASSLLGTGSSYEQYF. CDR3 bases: TGTGCCAGCAGCTTATTGGGGACAGGGAGCTCCTACGAGCAGTACTTC.

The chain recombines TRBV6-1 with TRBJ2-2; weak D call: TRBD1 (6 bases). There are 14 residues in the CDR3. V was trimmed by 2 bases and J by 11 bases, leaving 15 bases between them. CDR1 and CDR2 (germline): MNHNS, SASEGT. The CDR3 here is CASSERSRGGELFF. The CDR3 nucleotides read TGTGCCAGCAGTGAACGCAGCCGTGGGGGCGAGCTGTTTTTT.

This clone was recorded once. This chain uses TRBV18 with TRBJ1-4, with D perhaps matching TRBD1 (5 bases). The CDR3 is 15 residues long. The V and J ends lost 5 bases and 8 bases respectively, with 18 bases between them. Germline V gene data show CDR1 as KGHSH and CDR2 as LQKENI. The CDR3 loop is CASSTGGMLGEKLFF. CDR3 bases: TGTGCCAGCTCAACAGGAGGGATGCTGGGGGAAAAACTGTTTTTT.